The T cell receptor (beta chain) under discussion was sequenced for a study of Ad26.COV2.S vaccination and SARS-CoV-2 variants. Trimming took 2 bases from V and 3 from J, leaving 10 bases between them. The CDR3 totals 14 residues. In germline, CDR1 is WSHSY, CDR2 SAAADI. Treatment reported: some 20 received Ad26.COV2.S at low or high dose, single or two shots; a few received placebo; per-sample allocation not given. Sample collection was performed on day 63 after the first vaccine or placebo injection. Data came from immunoSEQ multiplex PCR; TCRdb stores just in-frame clones and leaves some out. Here the sample spans 350,000 to 450,000 clones, about nine tenths being singletons.

The V gene is TRBV10-2, the J gene TRBJ1-1, with D perhaps TRBD1 (5 bases). The receptor was derived from a person aged 18-65 years who received the Ad26.COV2.S COVID-19 vaccine or a placebo. The sequenced sample was peripheral blood, obtained in a trial of Ad26.COV2.S vaccine versus placebo. The CDR3 sequence is CASSEGAGDTEAFF. CDR3 sequence (DNA): TGCGCCAGCAGTGAGGGAGCGGGGGACACTGAAGCTTTCTTT.